These T cell receptor beta chains were read from a single sample in a study of human T cells and chemical hapten exposure. MiXCR, run by TCRdb on the RACE reads, gives a single entry per CDR3 protein. The sample has roughly 90,000 distinct CDR3 sequences, approximately 10% seen once. The specimen comprised whole blood, sampled in connection with sensitization to the hapten diphenylcyclopropenone (DPC). All receptors derive from a woman under 40 with alopecia areata. Some clones in this sample may be carry-over from other donors' samples. Both conserved end residues are part of each CDR3. A D gene is named only where the DNA matches it firmly. A clone size is listed for some rows: how often the clone was seen (once, few, many), or a class if it is expanded.

j_call,clone_size,v_call,d_call,cdr3_nt,cdr3_aa
TRBJ1-5,NA,TRBV20-1,NA,TGCAGTGCCCTAGGAGGGGAGAATCAGCCCCAGCATTTT,CSALGGENQPQHF
TRBJ2-3,few,TRBV29-1,TRBD1,TGCAGCGAGGACAGGGGACAAGATACGCAGTATTTT,CSEDRGQDTQYF
TRBJ2-2,many,TRBV28,TRBD2,TGTGCCAGCCTAGCGGGAGTGGGGGTCCGCGCGAACACCGGGGAGCTGTTTTTT,CASLAGVGVRANTGELFF
TRBJ2-1,NA,TRBV6-1,NA,TGTGCCAGCAGTGACGGCAGGGCTCATCCCTACAATGAGCAGTTCTTC,CASSDGRAHPYNEQFF
TRBJ2-7,few,TRBV30,TRBD1,TGTGCCTGGAGCCCCGGGACAGGGAACCACGAGCAGTACTTC,CAWSPGTGNHEQYF
TRBJ2-7,many,TRBV27,NA,TGTGCCAGCAGATGGACAGCCGACTACGAGCAGTACTTC,CASRWTADYEQYF
TRBJ2-3,many,TRBV18,NA,TGTGCCAGCTCACCACCTTACGACTCTCCGGCTACTACGCAGTATTTT,CASSPPYDSPATTQYF
TRBJ2-3,many,TRBV28,TRBD2,TGTGCCAGCAGTCAGGCACGAGCGGGAGGGGGAGCAGATACGCAGTATTTT,CASSQARAGGGADTQYF
TRBJ2-7,many,TRBV20-1,NA,TGCAGTGCTAGAGCGAGCGGATCCATTAGCTCCTACGAGCAGTACTTC,CSARASGSISSYEQYF
TRBJ1-3,few,TRBV27,NA,TGTGCCAGCAGTTTATCCCCTCGCCGACAGTTCTCTGGAAACACCATATATTTT,CASSLSPRRQFSGNTIYF
TRBJ2-1,many,TRBV20-1,NA,TGCAGTGCCCCAAAGACTGAATCGCCCAATGAGCAGTTCTTC,CSAPKTESPNEQFF
TRBJ2-2,many,TRBV29-1,NA,TGCAGCGTTGAAGCAGGGGACACCGGGGAGCTGTTTTTT,CSVEAGDTGELFF
TRBJ2-1,NA,TRBV28,TRBD1,TGTGCCAGCAGCCCCCCCCGACAGGGAATATCCTACAATGAGCAGTTCTTC,CASSPPRQGISYNEQFF
TRBJ1-4,NA,TRBV28,NA,TGTGCCAGCAGTACCGACGGGACACGTAATGAAAAACTGTTTTTT,CASSTDGTRNEKLFF
TRBJ1-6,NA,TRBV20-1,NA,TGCAGTGCTTCCATAGCGGAGGGGCTGGATAATTCACCCCTCCACTTT,CSASIAEGLDNSPLHF
TRBJ2-7,NA,TRBV2,NA,TGTGCCAGCAGTGAAATTGGCAGCTCCTACGAGCAGTACTTC,CASSEIGSSYEQYF
TRBJ2-1,NA,TRBV27,NA,TGTGCCAGCAGTTTAAGGTACGGGGGTGAGCAGTTCTTC,CASSLRYGGEQFF
TRBJ1-2,many,TRBV6-6,TRBD1,TGTGCCAGCAGTTACTCACAGGGGGCTGGCTATGGCTACACCTTC,CASSYSQGAGYGYTF
TRBJ2-6,few,TRBV27,NA,TGTGCCAGCAGTTTATGGGTTACCTCTGGGGCCAACGTCCTGACTTTC,CASSLWVTSGANVLTF
TRBJ1-1,few,TRBV5-5,NA,TGTGCCAGCAGGTGGGTCAGGTCCGGCACTGAAGCTTTCTTT,CASRWVRSGTEAFF
TRBJ2-1,NA,TRBV20-1,NA,TGCAGTGCTGTCGGCACCCATGAGCAGTTCTTC,CSAVGTHEQFF
TRBJ1-6,NA,TRBV6-4,NA,TGTGCCAGCAGTGAATTCGACTGGGGCAATTCACCCCTCCACTTT,CASSEFDWGNSPLHF
TRBJ1-1,few,TRBV30,NA,TGTGCCTGGGAGAAGTACGAGGGGACTGAAGCTTTCTTT,CAWEKYEGTEAFF
TRBJ1-2,few,TRBV5-1,TRBD1,TGCGCCAGCAGCTTGGCCCCCGGACAGGGGGCCGGCACCTTC,CASSLAPGQGAGTF
TRBJ2-1,NA,TRBV3-1,TRBD2,TGTGCCAGCAGCCAAGATCCAGCGGGGGCGTTTGAGCAGTTCTTC,CASSQDPAGAFEQFF
TRBJ1-6,NA,TRBV3-1,NA,TGTGCCAGCAGCCCCCATGACCGAACCTATAATTCACCCCTCCACTTT,CASSPHDRTYNSPLHF
TRBJ1-1,many,TRBV5-5,NA,TGTGCCAGCAGCTTGGGGCAGGGTGGGAGAACTGAAGCTTTCTTT,CASSLGQGGRTEAFF
TRBJ1-2,many,TRBV24-1,NA,TGTGCCACCAAATGTCTCCAGCTAAACTATGGCTACACCTTC,CATKCLQLNYGYTF
TRBJ1-5,few,TRBV2,NA,TGTGCCAGCAGTGGAAACAATCAGCCCCAGCATTTT,CASSGNNQPQHF
TRBJ1-3,NA,TRBV10-1,NA,TGCGCCAGCAGTGAGATGGGCTCTGGAAACACCATATATTTT,CASSEMGSGNTIYF
TRBJ2-1,few,TRBV25-1,TRBD2,TGTGCCAGCAGTGATGTGAGGACTAGCGGGAGGGCTAATGAGCAGTTCTTC,CASSDVRTSGRANEQFF
TRBJ2-1,many,TRBV11-2,TRBD2,TGTGCCAGCAGCTTTTCAGGGACTAGCGTCTACAATGAGCAGTTCTTC,CASSFSGTSVYNEQFF
TRBJ2-1,few,TRBV7-2,TRBD2,TGTGCCAGCAGCCGAGTAGCGGGGGGGCCCCTAGGGGGCGATGAGCAGTTCTTC,CASSRVAGGPLGGDEQFF
TRBJ2-1,many,TRBV10-3,NA,TGTGCCATCACGGGACGAGGAGACAATGAGCAGTTCTTC,CAITGRGDNEQFF
TRBJ1-5,many,TRBV20-1,NA,TGCAGTGCTAGGGGACCCTTACTACATCAGCCCCAGCATTTT,CSARGPLLHQPQHF
TRBJ1-1,many,TRBV30,NA,TGTGCCTGGAGTAGAGGCCCGAACACTGAAGCTTTCTTT,CAWSRGPNTEAFF
TRBJ1-1,many,TRBV28,NA,TGTGCCAGCAGTTTGGGAGTACCGAACACTGAAGCTTTCTTT,CASSLGVPNTEAFF
TRBJ2-2,many,TRBV29-1,NA,TGCAGCGTTGACCCCGGCGTTACCGGGGAGCTGTTTTTT,CSVDPGVTGELFF
TRBJ2-3,many,TRBV7-2,TRBD2,TGTGCCAGCAGCTCCGGGACTAGCGGGAGAACAGATACGCAGTATTTT,CASSSGTSGRTDTQYF
TRBJ2-4,few,TRBV28,NA,TGTGCCAGCAGTTTGATAGAGGCGGACATTCAGTACTTC,CASSLIEADIQYF
TRBJ2-3,NA,TRBV7-2,TRBD1,TGTGCCAGCAGCTTTTACAGGGGAGACACAGATACGCAGTATTTT,CASSFYRGDTDTQYF
TRBJ2-2,many,TRBV4-2,NA,TGTGCCAGCAGCTTAAGGGTGGCGAACACCGGGGAGCTGTTTTTT,CASSLRVANTGELFF
TRBJ1-2,NA,TRBV3-1,TRBD1,TGTGCCAGCAGCCCGAGACAGGGACTGAATGGCTACACCTTC,CASSPRQGLNGYTF